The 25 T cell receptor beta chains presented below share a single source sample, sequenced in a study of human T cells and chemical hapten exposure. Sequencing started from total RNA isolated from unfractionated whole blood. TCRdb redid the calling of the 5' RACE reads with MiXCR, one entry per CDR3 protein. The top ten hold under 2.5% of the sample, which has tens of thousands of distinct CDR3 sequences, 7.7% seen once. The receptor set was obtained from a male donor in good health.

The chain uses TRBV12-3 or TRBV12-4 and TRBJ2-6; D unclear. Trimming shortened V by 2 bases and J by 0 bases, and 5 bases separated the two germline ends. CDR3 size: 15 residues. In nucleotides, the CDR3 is TGTGCCAGCAGTTTATGGGACTCTGGGGCCAACGTCCTGACTTTC. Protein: CASSLWDSGANVLTF.

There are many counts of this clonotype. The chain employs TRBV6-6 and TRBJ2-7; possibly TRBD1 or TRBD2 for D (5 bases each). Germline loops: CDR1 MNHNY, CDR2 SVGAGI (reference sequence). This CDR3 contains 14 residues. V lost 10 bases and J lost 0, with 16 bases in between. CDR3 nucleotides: TGTGCCACCACCCCGTGGGGGAGCTCCTACGAGCAGTACTTC. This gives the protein CATTPWGSSYEQYF.

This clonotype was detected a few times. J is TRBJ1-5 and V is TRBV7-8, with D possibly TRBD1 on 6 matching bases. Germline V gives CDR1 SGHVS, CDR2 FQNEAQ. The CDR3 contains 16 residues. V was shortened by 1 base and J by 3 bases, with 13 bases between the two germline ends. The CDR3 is CASSLGKGEANQPQHF. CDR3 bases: TGTGCCAGCAGCTTAGGCAAGGGGGAGGCCAATCAGCCCCAGCATTTT.

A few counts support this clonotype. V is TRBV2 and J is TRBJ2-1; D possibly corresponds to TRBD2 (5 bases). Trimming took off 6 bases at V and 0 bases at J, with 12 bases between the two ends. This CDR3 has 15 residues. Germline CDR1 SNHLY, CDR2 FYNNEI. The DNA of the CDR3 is TGTGCCAGCAGGGAGGACTTCACCTCCTACAATGAGCAGTTCTTC. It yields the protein CASREDFTSYNEQFF.

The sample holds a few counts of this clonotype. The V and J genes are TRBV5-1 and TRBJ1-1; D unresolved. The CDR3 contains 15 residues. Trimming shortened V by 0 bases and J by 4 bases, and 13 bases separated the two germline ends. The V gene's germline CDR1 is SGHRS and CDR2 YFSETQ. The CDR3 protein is CASSLVSGPSTEAFF. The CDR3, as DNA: TGCGCCAGCAGCTTGGTCAGCGGGCCGAGCACTGAAGCTTTCTTT.

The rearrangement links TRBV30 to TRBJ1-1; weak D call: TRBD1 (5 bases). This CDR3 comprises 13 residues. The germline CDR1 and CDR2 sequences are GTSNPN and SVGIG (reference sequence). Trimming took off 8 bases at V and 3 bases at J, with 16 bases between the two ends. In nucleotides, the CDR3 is TGTGCCCGAAAAGGGGTCATGGACACTGAAGCTTTCTTT. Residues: CARKGVMDTEAFF.

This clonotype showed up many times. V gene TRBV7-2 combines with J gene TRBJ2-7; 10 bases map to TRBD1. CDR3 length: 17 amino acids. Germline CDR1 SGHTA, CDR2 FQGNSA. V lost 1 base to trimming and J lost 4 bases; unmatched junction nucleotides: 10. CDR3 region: CASSLGDRGLKQYEQYF. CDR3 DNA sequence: TGTGCCAGCAGCTTAGGGGACAGGGGCCTGAAGCAGTACGAGCAGTACTTC.

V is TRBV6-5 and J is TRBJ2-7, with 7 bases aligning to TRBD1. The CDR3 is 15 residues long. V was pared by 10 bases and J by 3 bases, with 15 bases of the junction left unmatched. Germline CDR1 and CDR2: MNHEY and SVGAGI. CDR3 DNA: TGTGCCACTAAAACAGGGGCACCCGGAATCTACGAGCAGTACTTC. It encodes CATKTGAPGIYEQYF.

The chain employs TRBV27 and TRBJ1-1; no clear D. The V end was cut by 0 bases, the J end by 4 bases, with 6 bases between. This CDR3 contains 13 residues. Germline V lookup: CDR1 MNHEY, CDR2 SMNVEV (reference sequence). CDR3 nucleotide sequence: TGTGCCAGCAGTTTATCGGTCGCCACTGAAGCTTTCTTT. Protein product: CASSLSVATEAFF.

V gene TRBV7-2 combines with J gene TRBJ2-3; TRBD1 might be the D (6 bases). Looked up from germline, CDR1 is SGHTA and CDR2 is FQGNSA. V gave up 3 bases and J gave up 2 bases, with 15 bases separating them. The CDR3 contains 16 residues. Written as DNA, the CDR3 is TGTGCCAGCAGCTTGGGGGCGGGCTCCTACACAGATACGCAGTATTTT. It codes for CASSLGAGSYTDTQYF.

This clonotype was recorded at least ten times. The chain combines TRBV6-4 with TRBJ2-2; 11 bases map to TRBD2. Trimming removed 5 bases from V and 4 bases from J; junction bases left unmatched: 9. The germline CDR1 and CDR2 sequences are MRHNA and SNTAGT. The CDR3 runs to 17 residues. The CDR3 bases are TGTGCCAGCAGTATACAGGCCGGGACTAGCGGCACCGGGGAGCTGTTTTTT. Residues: CASSIQAGTSGTGELFF.

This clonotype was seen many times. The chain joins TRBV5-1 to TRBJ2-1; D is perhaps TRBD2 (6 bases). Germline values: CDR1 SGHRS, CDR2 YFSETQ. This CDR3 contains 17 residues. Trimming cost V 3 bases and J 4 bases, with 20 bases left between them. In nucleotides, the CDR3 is TGCGCCAGCAGCTCTGGAGGGCAGGGTAAGAGTTACAATGAGCAGTTCTTC. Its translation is CASSSGGQGKSYNEQFF.

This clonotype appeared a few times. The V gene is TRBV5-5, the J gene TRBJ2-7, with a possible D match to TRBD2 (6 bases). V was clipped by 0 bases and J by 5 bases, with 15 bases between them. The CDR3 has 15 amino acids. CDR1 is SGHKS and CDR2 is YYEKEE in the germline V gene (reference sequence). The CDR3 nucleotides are TGTGCCAGCAGCTTGGGGGCGGGACGGTTGAACGAGCAGTACTTC. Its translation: CASSLGAGRLNEQYF.

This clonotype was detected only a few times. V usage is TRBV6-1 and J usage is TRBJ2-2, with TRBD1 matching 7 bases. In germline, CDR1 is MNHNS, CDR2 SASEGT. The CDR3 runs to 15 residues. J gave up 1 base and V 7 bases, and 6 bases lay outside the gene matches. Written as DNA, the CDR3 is TGTGCCAGCACCCGAGGGGACAGGAACACCGGGGAGCTGTTTTTT. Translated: CASTRGDRNTGELFF.

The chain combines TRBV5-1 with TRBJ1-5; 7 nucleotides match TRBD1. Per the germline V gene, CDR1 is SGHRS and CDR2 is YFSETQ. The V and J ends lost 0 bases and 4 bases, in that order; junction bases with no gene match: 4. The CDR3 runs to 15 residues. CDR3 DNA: TGCGCCAGCAGCTTGGGTAGGGGGCATAATCAGCCCCAGCATTTT. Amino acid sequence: CASSLGRGHNQPQHF.

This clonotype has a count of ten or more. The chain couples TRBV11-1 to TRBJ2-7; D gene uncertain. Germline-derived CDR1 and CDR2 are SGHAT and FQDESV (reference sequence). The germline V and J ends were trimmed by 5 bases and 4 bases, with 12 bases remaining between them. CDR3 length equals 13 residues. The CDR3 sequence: CASSPNSEYEQYF. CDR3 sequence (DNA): TGTGCCAGCAGCCCTAACAGTGAATACGAGCAGTACTTC.

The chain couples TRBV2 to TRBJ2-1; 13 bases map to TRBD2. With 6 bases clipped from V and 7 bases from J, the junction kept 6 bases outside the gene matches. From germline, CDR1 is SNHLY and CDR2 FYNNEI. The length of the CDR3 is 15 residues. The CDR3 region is CASSGLAGVRNEQFF. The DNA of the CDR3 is TGTGCCAGCAGCGGACTAGCGGGAGTTCGGAATGAGCAGTTCTTC.

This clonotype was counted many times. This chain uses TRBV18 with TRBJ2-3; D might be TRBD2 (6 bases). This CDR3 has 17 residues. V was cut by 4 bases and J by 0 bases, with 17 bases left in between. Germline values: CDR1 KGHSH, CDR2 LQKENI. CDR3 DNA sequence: TGTGCCAGCTCACTCGGAGAACTAGCAATAAGCACAGATACGCAGTATTTT. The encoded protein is CASSLGELAISTDTQYF.

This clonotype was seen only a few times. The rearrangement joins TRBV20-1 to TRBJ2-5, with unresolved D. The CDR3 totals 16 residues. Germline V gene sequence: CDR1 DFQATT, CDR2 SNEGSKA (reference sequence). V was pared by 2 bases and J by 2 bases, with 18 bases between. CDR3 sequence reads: CSARISTTSLQETQYF. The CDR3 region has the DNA TGCAGTGCTAGAATTAGTACTACCTCACTTCAAGAGACCCAGTACTTC.

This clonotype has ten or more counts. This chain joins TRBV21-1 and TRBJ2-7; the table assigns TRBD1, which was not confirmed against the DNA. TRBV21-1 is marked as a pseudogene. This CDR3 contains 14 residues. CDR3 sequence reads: CASSKGQVPGEQYF. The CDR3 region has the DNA TGTGCCAGCAGCAAAGGACAGGTTCCTGGAGAGCAGTACTTC.

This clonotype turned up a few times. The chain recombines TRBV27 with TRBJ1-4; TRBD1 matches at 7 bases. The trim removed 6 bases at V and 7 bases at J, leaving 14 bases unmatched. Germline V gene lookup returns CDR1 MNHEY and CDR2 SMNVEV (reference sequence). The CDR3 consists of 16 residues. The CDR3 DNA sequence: TGTGCCAGCAGCTCCGGGACAGCTACTAATTCTGAAAAACTGTTTTTT. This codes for CASSSGTATNSEKLFF.

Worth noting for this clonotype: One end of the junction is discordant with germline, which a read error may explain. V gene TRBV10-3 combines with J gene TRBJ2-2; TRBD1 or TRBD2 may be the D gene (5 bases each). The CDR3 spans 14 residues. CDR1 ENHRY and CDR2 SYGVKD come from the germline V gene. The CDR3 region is CATSDIPNTGELLF. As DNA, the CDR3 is TGTGCCACCTCGGACATTCCGAACACCGGGGAGCTGCTTTTT.

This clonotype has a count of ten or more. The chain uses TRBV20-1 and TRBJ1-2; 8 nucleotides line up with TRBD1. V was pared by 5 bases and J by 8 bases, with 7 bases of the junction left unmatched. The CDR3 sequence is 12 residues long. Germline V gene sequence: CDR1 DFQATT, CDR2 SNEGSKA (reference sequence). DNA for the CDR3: TGCAGTGCTGGCCCGACAGGGGTCGGCTACACCTTC. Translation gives CSAGPTGVGYTF.

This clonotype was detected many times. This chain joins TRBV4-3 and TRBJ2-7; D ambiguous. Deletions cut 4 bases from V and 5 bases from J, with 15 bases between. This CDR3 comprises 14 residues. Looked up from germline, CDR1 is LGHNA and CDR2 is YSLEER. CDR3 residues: CASSPSEGAHEQYF. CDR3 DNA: TGCGCCAGCAGCCCGAGTGAAGGCGCCCACGAGCAGTACTTC.

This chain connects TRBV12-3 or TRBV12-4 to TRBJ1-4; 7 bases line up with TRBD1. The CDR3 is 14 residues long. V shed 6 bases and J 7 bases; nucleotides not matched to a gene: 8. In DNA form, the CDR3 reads TGTGCCAGCAGCCCGACAGGGCCGGGTGAAAAACTGTTTTTT. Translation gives CASSPTGPGEKLFF.